These 12 T cell receptor beta chains share one sample of origin, sequenced in a study of blood T cell repertoires in COVID-19 (dated by TCRdb to the early 2020s). The library was obtained by the immunoSEQ multiplex PCR assay. Held by TCRdb, this immuneACCESS table contains in-frame sequences only and omits some clones. Under half of the omission traces to an unresolved V gene where checked; the cause of the rest is unknown. Here the sample has 150,000 to 200,000 clones; about 86% occur a single time. In total, the top ten clones hold 3.7% of the sample. What was sequenced was peripheral blood. The origin of the receptors is a man aged 18 to 30 with active or convalescent COVID-19.

In its sample, this clone was seen once. V usage is TRBV7-3 and J usage is TRBJ2-4; 8 positions agree with TRBD2. Losses at the gene ends were 6 bases for V and 0 bases for J; bases not matched to a gene: 7. The CDR3 has 16 amino acids. Per germline, CDR1 SGHTA and CDR2 FQGTGA. CDR3 sequence (DNA): TGTGCCAGCAGGCCTAGACTAGCGCCAGCCAAAAACATTCAGTACTTC. As protein: CASRPRLAPAKNIQYF.

The chain employs TRBV4-1 and TRBJ2-3, with 7 bases lining up with TRBD1. CDR1 is MGHRA and CDR2 is YSYEKL in the germline V gene. J was trimmed by 6 bases and V by 4 bases; bases with no gene match: 4. CDR3 length: 13 residues. Here the CDR3 DNA reads TGCGCCAGCAGCCCCCAGGGGGATGATACGCAGTATTTT. It is translated as CASSPQGDDTQYF.

The chain is built from TRBV24-1 and TRBJ2-1; 10 bases line up with TRBD2. V lost 3 bases to trimming and J lost 8 bases; unmatched junction nucleotides: 6. The CDR3 loop spans 15 amino acids. CDR1 and CDR2 (germline): KGHDR, SFDVKD. CDR3 sequence (DNA): TGTGCCACCAGTGATACAAGCGGGAGGGTCTATGAGCAGTTCTTC. It translates to CATSDTSGRVYEQFF.

This chain uses TRBV18 with TRBJ2-1; 12 bases line up with TRBD2. Germline CDR1 and CDR2: KGHSH and LQKENI. The CDR3 has 16 amino acids. The junction had 6 bases not matched to a gene; V was cut back by 1 base and J by 8 bases. The CDR3 DNA follows: TGTGCCAGCTCACCACGAGGACTAGCGGGATTCGATGAGCAGTTCTTC. The encoded protein is CASSPRGLAGFDEQFF.

The chain is built from TRBV7-2 and TRBJ2-7; D gene unclear. The germline gives CDR1 SGHTA, CDR2 FQGNSA. With 1 base removed from V and 2 bases from J, the gap between germline ends came to 12 bases. The CDR3 has 15 amino acids. CDR3 in amino acids: CASSLVVGGAYEQYF. Written as DNA, the CDR3 is TGTGCCAGCAGCTTAGTTGTAGGCGGAGCCTACGAGCAGTACTTC.

The J gene is TRBJ2-1, the V gene TRBV5-1; no clear D. The germline V gene has CDR1 SGHRS and CDR2 YFSETQ. The CDR3 is 15 residues long. Deletions cut 2 bases from V and 0 bases from J, with 9 bases between. CDR3 in DNA: TGCGCCAGCAGCTTTACGGTAATCTCCTACAATGAGCAGTTCTTC. Translating gives CASSFTVISYNEQFF. Looking up the rest from reference TRBV5-1 and TRBJ2-1 gives the full variable domain: KAGVTQTPRYLIKTRGQQVTLSCSPISGHRSVSWYQQTPGQGLQFLFEYFSETQRNKGNFPGRFSGRQFSNSRSEMNVSTLELGDSALYLCASSFTVISYNEQFFGPGTRLTVL.

The chain carries TRBV30 and TRBJ2-1; D may be TRBD2 (5 bases). The CDR3 sequence is 13 residues long. V shed 3 bases and J shed 2 bases, with 8 bases lying between them. CDR1 and CDR2 (germline): GTSNPN, SVGIG (reference sequence). The CDR3 here is CAWSTGTYNEQFF. The CDR3 DNA reads TGTGCCTGGAGCACCGGGACCTACAATGAGCAGTTCTTC.

This chain links TRBV6-2 or TRBV6-3 with TRBJ2-5; TRBD1 aligns across 8 bases. This CDR3 is 14 amino acids long. The ends lost 5 bases at V and 9 bases at J; junction bases unmatched: 11. In germline, CDR1 is MNHEY, CDR2 SVGEGT. The CDR3 DNA is TGTGCCAGCAGTCTCGACAGGGGCCCTGGGGCCCAGTACTTC. Translated: CASSLDRGPGAQYF.

This chain connects TRBV7-7 to TRBJ2-5; tentative D call: TRBD2 (6 bases). The germline gives CDR1 SSHAT, CDR2 FNYEAQ (reference sequence). V shed 5 bases and J shed 1 base, with 14 bases lying between them. The CDR3 length is 15 residues. The CDR3 is CASSPLGGAQETQYF. Here the CDR3 DNA reads TGTGCCAGCAGCCCCCTGGGCGGGGCCCAAGAGACCCAGTACTTC.

The J gene is TRBJ2-1, the V gene TRBV19; a weak D match, TRBD2 (5 bases). The germline V and J ends were trimmed by 5 bases and 5 bases, with 19 bases remaining between them. Germline lookup yields CDR1 LNHDA and CDR2 SQIVND (reference sequence). The CDR3 is made up of 16 amino acids. Here the CDR3 DNA reads TGTGCCAGTAGTCGAAGGACTCCCCTCCCGAACAATGAGCAGTTCTTC. Its translation: CASSRRTPLPNNEQFF.

This clone occurred once. The chain links TRBV9 to TRBJ2-7, with TRBD1 as a possible D gene (7 bases). V dropped 3 bases and J dropped 1 base, with 17 bases sitting between them. CDR3 length: 16 residues. CDR1 and CDR2 (germline): SGDLS, YYNGEE. In nucleotides, the CDR3 is TGTGCCAGCAGCGCCGGAGGGGGCGCGCCGTCCTACGAGCAGTACTTC. Protein sequence: CASSAGGGAPSYEQYF.

V gene TRBV7-2 combines with J gene TRBJ1-1; D uncertain. This CDR3 has 15 residues. V lost 5 bases to trimming and J lost 8 bases, with 21 bases between them. Germline lookup yields CDR1 SGHTA and CDR2 FQGNSA. CDR3 residues: CASSPRGAGHPEAFF. The CDR3 DNA is TGTGCCAGCAGCCCACGGGGAGCGGGCCATCCCGAAGCTTTCTTT.